These T cell receptor beta chains were read from a single sample in a study of cytomegalovirus exposure and HLA in healthy donors. Data came from immunoSEQ multiplex PCR; TCRdb stores just in-frame clones and leaves some out. The profile covers 150,000 to 200,000 clones, with over 60% appearing a single time and about 1.1% taken by the ten largest. The specimen sequenced was PBMCs. Receptors were obtained from a woman aged 40 to 49 in good health and CMV-seronegative. The CDR3 runs from the conserved cysteine through the conserved F or W. Each record gives: J gene, V gene, CDR3 protein.

j_call: TRBJ2-3; v_call: TRBV5-1; cdr3_aa: CASSLQGVADTQYF
j_call: TRBJ2-1; v_call: TRBV11-3; cdr3_aa: CASSFRQGSYNEQFF
j_call: TRBJ1-5; v_call: TRBV6-6; cdr3_aa: CASNGGTNQPQHF
j_call: TRBJ2-5; v_call: TRBV7-2; cdr3_aa: CASSLGPLTSGSQETQYF
j_call: TRBJ2-3; v_call: TRBV10-2; cdr3_aa: CAVHSGRADSDTQYF
j_call: TRBJ1-3; v_call: TRBV5-1; cdr3_aa: CASSPGSSGNTIYF
j_call: TRBJ1-2; v_call: TRBV6-5; cdr3_aa: CASSSFGQALNYGYTF
j_call: TRBJ2-1; v_call: TRBV11-3; cdr3_aa: CASSSEAGSYNEQFF
j_call: TRBJ2-1; v_call: TRBV5-6; cdr3_aa: CASSETPWGDVADEQFF
j_call: TRBJ2-7; v_call: TRBV7-2; cdr3_aa: CASSLVLAGGYEQYF
j_call: TRBJ1-4; v_call: TRBV4-1; cdr3_aa: CASSLLGLNEKLFF
j_call: TRBJ2-7; v_call: TRBV9; cdr3_aa: CASSVRWGGFEQYF
j_call: TRBJ1-3; v_call: TRBV7-9; cdr3_aa: CASSLGGPGNTIYF
j_call: TRBJ1-1; v_call: TRBV9; cdr3_aa: CASSSQSGVPRAEAFF
j_call: TRBJ2-3; v_call: TRBV27; cdr3_aa: CASSLPGTDTQYF
j_call: TRBJ2-7; v_call: TRBV6-1; cdr3_aa: CASSGVAGSYEQYF
j_call: TRBJ2-1; v_call: TRBV19; cdr3_aa: CASGRLDRQFF
j_call: TRBJ2-1; v_call: TRBV5-4; cdr3_aa: CAKGLAGYNEQFF
j_call: TRBJ2-1; v_call: TRBV11-3; cdr3_aa: CASTLSGEQFF
j_call: TRBJ2-1; v_call: TRBV21-1; cdr3_aa: CASSKNSSYNEQFF
j_call: TRBJ2-5; v_call: TRBV7-6; cdr3_aa: CASSGASQETQYF
j_call: TRBJ1-2; v_call: TRBV30; cdr3_aa: CAWSVEQGHGYTF
j_call: TRBJ2-2; v_call: TRBV28; cdr3_aa: CASRAGGQGSAGELFF
j_call: TRBJ2-1; v_call: TRBV6-5; cdr3_aa: CASSYSGGRLGNEQFF
j_call: TRBJ2-3; v_call: TRBV6-1; cdr3_aa: CASSEVGSGRATDTQYF
j_call: TRBJ1-2; v_call: TRBV7-2; cdr3_aa: CASSPQTGVNGYTF
j_call: TRBJ2-6; v_call: TRBV5-8; cdr3_aa: CASSLDFLGANVLTF
j_call: TRBJ1-1; v_call: TRBV5-1; cdr3_aa: CASSQGGGTEAFF
j_call: TRBJ1-4; v_call: TRBV5-1; cdr3_aa: CASSGQGSTNEKLFF
j_call: TRBJ1-5; v_call: TRBV7-2; cdr3_aa: CASSLNGPGDQPQHF
j_call: TRBJ1-1; v_call: TRBV4-2; cdr3_aa: CASSPGRQAFF
j_call: TRBJ2-2; v_call: TRBV5-1; cdr3_aa: CASSPGGANTGELFF
j_call: TRBJ2-1; v_call: TRBV9; cdr3_aa: CASSASGSSYNEQFF
j_call: TRBJ1-1; v_call: TRBV30; cdr3_aa: CAWEWRTEAFF
j_call: TRBJ1-2; v_call: TRBV29-1; cdr3_aa: CSVERLYYGYTF
j_call: TRBJ1-1; v_call: TRBV29-1; cdr3_aa: CSARQGNTEAFF
j_call: TRBJ2-2; v_call: TRBV7-9; cdr3_aa: CSSSFVGPYTGELFF
j_call: TRBJ1-3; v_call: TRBV27; cdr3_aa: CASSSQGREAGNTIYF
j_call: TRBJ2-5; v_call: TRBV5-1; cdr3_aa: CASGRVGSAQETQYF
j_call: TRBJ2-3; v_call: TRBV7-3; cdr3_aa: CASSSTRLDTQYF
j_call: TRBJ2-1; v_call: TRBV19; cdr3_aa: CASSIGTANNEQFF
j_call: TRBJ2-2; v_call: TRBV6-1; cdr3_aa: CASSRPGSLTGELFF
j_call: TRBJ2-5; v_call: TRBV7-9; cdr3_aa: CASSLTSGRSGETQYF
j_call: TRBJ2-3; v_call: TRBV18; cdr3_aa: CASSGGGHKDTQYF
j_call: TRBJ2-5; v_call: TRBV4-2; cdr3_aa: CASSQEGLAGEGQETQYF
j_call: TRBJ1-5; v_call: TRBV4-1; cdr3_aa: CASSQAPTGGNQPQHF
j_call: TRBJ2-1; v_call: TRBV7-2; cdr3_aa: CASSLDGGTTYNEQFF
j_call: TRBJ2-5; v_call: TRBV30; cdr3_aa: CAWSVRGIGGTQYF
j_call: TRBJ2-1; v_call: TRBV5-5; cdr3_aa: CASSLGVRGEQFF